This passage covers 20 T cell receptor beta chains from one sample sequenced in a study of blood T cell repertoires in COVID-19 (dated by TCRdb to 2018 to 2020). Library creation used the immunoSEQ multiplex PCR assay. Sourced from immuneACCESS, this table was stored by TCRdb with only in-frame sequences that have V and J called. A share of the clones is absent; for the studies checked, an unresolved V gene accounts for under half, and the remainder has no known explanation. The sample contains over 150,000 clones, more than 75% of them found a single time. The top ten hold 0.58% of the sample. The source material was peripheral blood. The source is a man aged 60 to 69 with COVID-19, enrolled during active disease.

The chain carries TRBV7-8 and TRBJ2-7; TRBD1 agrees at 8 bases. Germline V gene sequence: CDR1 SGHVS, CDR2 FQNEAQ. The CDR3 runs 15 residues. V gave up 5 bases and J gave up 9 bases; unmatched junction bases: 15. CDR3: CASSGRNTRTGWQYF. Here the CDR3 DNA reads TGTGCCAGCAGCGGGAGGAATACTAGGACAGGGTGGCAGTACTTC.

The chain links TRBV6-1 to TRBJ1-1; TRBD1 aligns across 10 bases. V shed 4 bases and J 4 bases; nucleotides not matched to a gene: 9. The CDR3 consists of 16 residues. The germline V gene encodes CDR1 MNHNS and CDR2 SASEGT. The CDR3: CASSGQGALSSTEAFF. CDR3 DNA sequence: TGTGCCAGCAGTGGACAGGGGGCTTTGTCTAGCACTGAAGCTTTCTTT.

This clone was counted a single time. The chain is built from TRBV28 and TRBJ2-7; the match to TRBD1 covers 8 bases. Germline values: CDR1 MDHEN, CDR2 SYDVKM. Germline trimming cut 5 bases from V and 2 bases from J; bases unmatched to any gene: 5. This CDR3 contains 14 residues. The CDR3 nucleotides are TGTGCCAGCAGTCGGACAGGGTCCACCTACGAGCAGTACTTC. Translation: CASSRTGSTYEQYF.

The J gene is TRBJ1-4, the V gene TRBV27; 11 nucleotides agree with TRBD1. The CDR3 consists of 17 residues. Germline V gene data show CDR1 as MNHEY and CDR2 as SMNVEV (reference sequence). The V segment lost 1 base and the J segment 8 bases; nucleotides outside the gene matches: 9. The CDR3 DNA reads TGTGCCAGCAGTTTATTGTGGGGACAGGGGGTTAAGGAAAAACTGTTTTTT. It yields the protein CASSLLWGQGVKEKLFF. The complete variable domain, with remaining parts taken from reference TRBV27 and TRBJ1-4, reads EAQVTQNPRYLITVTGKKLTVTCSQNMNHEYMSWYRQDPGLGLRQIYYSMNVEVTDKGDVPEGYKVSRKEKRNFPLILESPSPNQTSLYFCASSLLWGQGVKEKLFFGSGTQLSVL.

The V gene is TRBV2, the J gene TRBJ2-1; 7 bases agree with TRBD1. The CDR3 extends over 13 amino acids. CDR1 and CDR2 from the germline V gene are SNHLY and FYNNEI. After removal of 7 bases from V and 2 bases from J, the junction contained 2 bases not matched to a gene. CDR3 residues: CASTQGAYNEQFF. The CDR3 DNA is TGTGCCAGCACCCAGGGGGCCTACAATGAGCAGTTCTTC.

CDR3 DNA: TGTGCTAGTGGTTTTTCGCGGGGGGCAGGGGGTATGCACACTGAAGCTTTCTTT. Amino acid sequence: CASGFSRGAGGMHTEAFF. This chain links TRBV12-5 with TRBJ1-1; 7 bases fit TRBD1. The CDR3 spans 18 residues. Germline assignment: CDR1 LGHNT and CDR2 FRNRAP. Trimming took 3 bases from V and 3 from J; bases not matched to a gene: 16.

The V call is TRBV7-2, the J call TRBJ1-5, with TRBD1 matching 7 bases. The CDR3 has 14 amino acids. Germline V lookup: CDR1 SGHTA, CDR2 FQGNSA. J gave up 3 bases and V 5 bases, and 4 bases lay outside the gene matches. The CDR3 nucleotides are TGTGCCAGCAGCCCAGGGGGGAACAATCAGCCCCAGCATTTT. Amino acid sequence: CASSPGGNNQPQHF.

This chain uses TRBV20-1 with TRBJ2-7, with a possible D match to TRBD1 (6 bases). The V gene's germline CDR1 is DFQATT and CDR2 SNEGSKA (reference sequence). The CDR3 covers 14 residues. Between the trimmed V and J ends, which lost 3 bases and 6 bases, there was a span of 18 bases. The CDR3 loop reads CSASLVDRTTEQYF. For the CDR3, the DNA is TGCAGTGCTAGTCTTGTGGACAGAACGACCGAGCAGTACTTC.

This chain uses TRBV27 with TRBJ1-6, with 9 bases matching TRBD1. CDR1 is MNHEY and CDR2 is SMNVEV in the germline V gene (reference sequence). This CDR3 is 17 amino acids long. V shed 6 bases and J 9 bases; nucleotides not matched to a gene: 15. CDR3 residues: CASSPRRDREGLSPLHF. CDR3 coding DNA: TGTGCCAGCAGCCCGCGCCGGGACAGGGAAGGTCTTTCACCCCTCCACTTT.

The chain links TRBV7-2 to TRBJ2-2; no definite D call. Deletions cut 1 base from V and 1 base from J, with 7 bases between. Per germline, CDR1 SGHTA and CDR2 FQGNSA. CDR3 length: 15 residues. The CDR3 coding sequence is TGTGCCAGCAGCTTAGGCGCGCAGAACACCGGGGAGCTGTTTTTT. It encodes CASSLGAQNTGELFF.

The gene calls are TRBV6-6 and TRBJ1-5, with D unclear. Per germline, CDR1 MNHNY and CDR2 SVGAGI (reference sequence). Trimming took off 2 bases at V and 3 bases at J, with 5 bases between the two ends. This CDR3 has 13 residues. CDR3 amino acids: CASSYLFNQPQHF. CDR3 sequence (DNA): TGTGCCAGCAGTTACCTCTTCAATCAGCCCCAGCATTTT.

CDR3 coding DNA: TGTGCCAGCAGCCGTTGGCAGAACACTGAAGCTTTCTTT. Its protein is CASSRWQNTEAFF. This sequence joins TRBV14 and TRBJ1-1, with D hard to call. Germline CDR1 is SGHDN and CDR2 is FVKESK. Trimming removed 4 bases from V and 1 base from J, with 7 bases in between. The CDR3 totals 13 residues.

The J gene is TRBJ2-3, the V gene TRBV25-1; 8 nucleotides agree with TRBD1. Germline values: CDR1 MGHDK, CDR2 SYGVNS. The CDR3 consists of 15 residues. V shed 3 bases and J 4 bases; nucleotides not matched to a gene: 6. CDR3 sequence: CASSEGDRGADTQYF. As DNA, the CDR3 is TGTGCCAGCAGTGAGGGTGACAGGGGCGCAGATACGCAGTATTTT.

This chain connects TRBV5-4 to TRBJ1-2, with D possibly matching TRBD1 (6 bases). Germline-derived CDR1 and CDR2 are SGHNT and YYREEE (reference sequence). V was clipped by 4 bases and J by 2 bases, with 15 bases between them. This CDR3 contains 15 residues. The CDR3 here is CASSHQSTGNYGYTF. Here the CDR3 DNA reads TGTGCCAGCAGCCACCAATCGACAGGAAACTATGGCTACACCTTC.

The chain uses TRBV7-2 and TRBJ2-3; 7 bases agree with TRBD2. The CDR3 runs 17 residues. CDR1 and CDR2 (germline): SGHTA, FQGNSA. Losses at the gene ends were 2 bases for V and 1 base for J; bases not matched to a gene: 9. The CDR3 loop reads CASSLHGGIIRTDTQYF. The CDR3 DNA reads as TGTGCCAGCAGCTTACACGGGGGGATAATTCGCACAGATACGCAGTATTTT. Using reference TRBV7-2 and TRBJ2-3 for the parts outside the CDR3, the full variable domain is GAGVSQSPSNKVTEKGKDVELRCDPISGHTALYWYRQSLGQGLEFLIYFQGNSAPDKSGLPSDRFSAERTGGSVSTLTIQRTQQEDSAVYLCASSLHGGIIRTDTQYFGPGTRLTVL.

The chain joins TRBV20-1 to TRBJ2-6; 11 bases align to TRBD1. Trimming removed 3 bases from V and 2 bases from J; junction bases left unmatched: 9. CDR3 length equals 18 residues. Germline assignment: CDR1 DFQATT and CDR2 SNEGSKA (reference sequence). The CDR3 protein is CSASGPGDRGAGANVLTF. CDR3 nucleotide sequence: TGCAGTGCTAGTGGTCCCGGGGACAGGGGGGCTGGGGCCAACGTCCTGACTTTC.

The DNA of the CDR3 is TGTGCCAGCAGCTTAGTAGTGAATGAAGCTTTCTTT. The encoded protein is CASSLVVNEAFF. The J gene is TRBJ1-1, the V gene TRBV7-8, with unresolved D. CDR3 size: 12 residues. Germline V gene data show CDR1 as SGHVS and CDR2 as FQNEAQ. V was clipped by 1 base and J by 7 bases, with 7 bases between them.

The chain couples TRBV9 to TRBJ1-2; unclear D gene. The CDR3 spans 13 residues. V was shortened by 0 bases and J by 7 bases, with 10 bases between the two germline ends. Per the germline V gene, CDR1 is SGDLS and CDR2 is YYNGEE. CDR3 sequence: CASSVGPGGGYTF. The CDR3 bases are TGTGCCAGCAGCGTAGGTCCAGGAGGTGGCTACACCTTC.

The chain recombines TRBV7-9 with TRBJ1-1, with TRBD1 matching 10 bases. Trimming at V came to 5 bases and at J to 8 bases, leaving 5 bases not matched to a gene. Germline assignment: CDR1 SEHNR and CDR2 FQNEAQ (reference sequence). This CDR3 spans 13 amino acids. CDR3 region: CASSTRTGGEAFF. The CDR3, as DNA: TGTGCCAGCAGCACCAGGACAGGGGGAGAAGCTTTCTTT.

J is TRBJ1-3 and V is TRBV15, with D hard to call. The CDR3 contains 18 residues. The V gene's germline CDR1 is LNHNV and CDR2 YYDKDF (reference sequence). V lost 1 base and J 0 bases, leaving 16 bases between the germline ends. The CDR3 loop reads CATSRGFIGLNSGNTIYF. The CDR3 DNA reads TGTGCCACCAGCAGAGGTTTTATAGGACTGAACTCTGGAAACACCATATATTTT.